This T cell receptor (beta chain) originates from a study of blood T cell repertoires in COVID-19. Looking at the study overall: COVID-19 samples, acute and convalescent, were from the United States, Italy and Spain.

Per the germline V gene, CDR1 is SGHRS and CDR2 is YFSETQ. V dropped 4 bases and J dropped 8 bases, with 19 bases sitting between them. The CDR3 has 14 amino acids. Across 24 US areas, participants ranged in age from about 18 to 90 years. Original analysis: Amplification from reference gene primers served as the basis for estimated nucleated cell counts. Only in-frame clones appear in the TCRdb table, and some are missing; sequencing was by immunoSEQ multiplex PCR. For V, J and clone size, that table is used; D and trimming come from the DNA. Among 160,000 or so clones listed, 87% were seen once. J is TRBJ2-7 and V is TRBV5-1; D may be TRBD1 (6 bases). The sequenced material came from PBMCs or T cells enriched from blood (not recorded which). The sequence was collected from a human donor with acute COVID-19. The donor label of this sample is uncertain. The CDR3 loop is CASSPDRPSPQQYF. The CDR3 DNA sequence: TGCGCCAGCAGCCCTGACAGGCCCTCACCACAGCAGTACTTC. The full variable domain, in which reference TRBV5-1 and TRBJ2-7 provide the parts outside the CDR3, is KAGVTQTPRYLIKTRGQQVTLSCSPISGHRSVSWYQQTPGQGLQFLFEYFSETQRNKGNFPGRFSGRQFSNSRSEMNVSTLELGDSALYLCASSPDRPSPQQYFGPGTRLTVT.